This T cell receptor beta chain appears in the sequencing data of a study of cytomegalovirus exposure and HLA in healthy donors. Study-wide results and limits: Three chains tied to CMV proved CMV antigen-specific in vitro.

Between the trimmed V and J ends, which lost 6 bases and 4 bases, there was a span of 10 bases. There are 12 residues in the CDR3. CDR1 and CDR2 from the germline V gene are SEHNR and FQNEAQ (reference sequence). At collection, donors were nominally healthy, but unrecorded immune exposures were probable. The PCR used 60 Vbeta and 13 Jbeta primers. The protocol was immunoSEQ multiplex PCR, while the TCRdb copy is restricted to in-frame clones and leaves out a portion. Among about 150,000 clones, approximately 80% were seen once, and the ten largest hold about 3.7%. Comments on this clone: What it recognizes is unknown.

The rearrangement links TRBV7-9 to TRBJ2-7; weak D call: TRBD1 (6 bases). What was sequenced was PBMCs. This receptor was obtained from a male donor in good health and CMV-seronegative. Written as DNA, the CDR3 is TGTGCCAGCAGTACAGGGCTTTACGAGCAGTACTTC. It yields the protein CASSTGLYEQYF.